This is a list of T cell receptor beta chains from one sample in a study of identical twins. MiXCR, run by TCRdb on the 5' RACE reads, gives a single entry per CDR3 protein. The sample has approximately 1.8 million distinct CDR3 sequences, roughly a third seen once. Sequencing input: cord blood. Every receptor here comes from a newborn girl in good health. The CDR3 runs from the conserved cysteine through the conserved F or W. Each record gives: CDR3 DNA, CDR3 protein, J gene, V gene, D gene, clone size. A D gene is named only where the DNA matches it firmly. Rows give clone size only sometimes, using once, few, many, or a class for an expanded clone.

TGTGCCAGCAGTGCTCGACAGGGATTTTTCTACGAGCAGTACTTC | CASSARQGFFYEQYF | TRBJ2-7 | TRBV6-5 | TRBD1 | few
TGTGCCAGCAGTGTGGTGTCCGCTTCCTATGGCTACACCTTC | CASSVVSASYGYTF | TRBJ1-2 | TRBV2 | - | few
TGTGCCAGCAGTTTAACGGACAGTTATGGCTACACCTTC | CASSLTDSYGYTF | TRBJ1-2 | TRBV12-3/TRBV12-4 | - | many
TGTGCCAGCAGTACGGATGGGACTAATTCCTACAATGAGCAGTACTTC | CASSTDGTNSYNEQYF | TRBJ2-7 | TRBV6-5 | TRBD2 | -
TGTGCCAGCAGCTCCCCTAGTATCCAAGAGACCCAGTTCTTC | CASSSPSIQETQFF | TRBJ2-1 | TRBV7-9 | - | -
TGTGCCAGCAGCTTGGTACCGACGGTCCAAGAGACCCAGTACTTC | CASSLVPTVQETQYF | TRBJ2-5 | TRBV7-9 | - | few
TGTGCCAGCAGCTTAGCGCGACAGGGGATGGGCTACACCTTC | CASSLARQGMGYTF | TRBJ1-2 | TRBV7-2 | TRBD1 | -
TGCAGTGCTAGCGTGGGAGGGCTCTACAATGAGCAGTTCTTC | CSASVGGLYNEQFF | TRBJ2-1 | TRBV20-1 | TRBD2 | -
TGTGCCAGCAGCTTACAGGGAAACTCCTATAATTCACCCCTCCACTTT | CASSLQGNSYNSPLHF | TRBJ1-6 | TRBV7-9 | - | few
TGTGCCAGCAGTTACTCGACGGTGAGCGGTATTAACTACGAGCAGTACTTC | CASSYSTVSGINYEQYF | TRBJ2-7 | TRBV6-5 | - | few
TGTGCCAGCACTGTACCGGGACACTGGAACACTGAAGCTTTCTTT | CASTVPGHWNTEAFF | TRBJ1-1 | TRBV28 | - | few
TGCAGTGCTAGAGTCGTCCGGCGGAACACTGAAGCTTTCTTT | CSARVVRRNTEAFF | TRBJ1-1 | TRBV20-1 | - | -
TGTGCCAGCAGTCCTTTACAGGGCCACGAGCAGTACTTC | CASSPLQGHEQYF | TRBJ2-7 | TRBV12-3/TRBV12-4 | - | many
TGTGCCAGCAGCTTAGTAGCGGGGAACATTCAGTACTTC | CASSLVAGNIQYF | TRBJ2-4 | TRBV7-2 | TRBD2 | many
TGTGCCAGTAGTATTCATCGGGCACCCAACACTGAAGCTTTCTTT | CASSIHRAPNTEAFF | TRBJ1-1 | TRBV19 | - | -
TGTGCCAGCAGTTTATGGGGGGACCAAGAGACCCAGTACTTC | CASSLWGDQETQYF | TRBJ2-5 | TRBV28 | - | few
TGTGCCAGCAGCCAAGTTGAGCGGGGAATTTGGTCCAATTCACCCCTCCACTTT | CASSQVERGIWSNSPLHF | TRBJ1-6 | TRBV4-2 | - | -